The 5 T cell receptor beta chains presented below share a single source sample, sequenced in a study of cytomegalovirus exposure and HLA in healthy donors. PCR involved 60 Vbeta and 13 Jbeta primers. TCRdb keeps only in-frame clones here, not all; method: immunoSEQ multiplex PCR. The table records 120,000 or so clones, 80% of them present only once. Material: PBMCs. Receptors were obtained from a man aged 25 to 40 in good health and CMV-seropositive.

Only a few counts were recorded for this clone. The chain joins TRBV7-2 to TRBJ2-2, with TRBD2 matching 9 bases. CDR3 length: 17 amino acids. V was pared by 2 bases and J by 6 bases, with 10 bases of the junction left unmatched. Germline CDR1 is SGHTA and CDR2 is FQGNSA. DNA for the CDR3: TGTGCCAGCAGCTTATACCTAAGCGGGGGGAGGGCCGGGGAGCTGTTTTTT. It specifies CASSLYLSGGRAGELFF.

The chain joins TRBV9 to TRBJ1-6; D unresolved. Germline CDR1 SGDLS, CDR2 YYNGEE. V dropped 2 bases and J dropped 3 bases, with 3 bases sitting between them. The CDR3 is 13 residues long. The CDR3 DNA is TGTGCCAGCAGCGTCTACTATAATTCACCCCTCCACTTT. It yields the protein CASSVYYNSPLHF. Full variable domain (outside the CDR3, taken from reference TRBV9 and TRBJ1-6): DSGVTQTPKHLITATGQRVTLRCSPRSGDLSVYWYQQSLDQGLQFLIQYYNGEERAKGNILERFSAQQFPDLHSELNLSSLELGDSALYFCASSVYYNSPLHFGNGTRLTVT.

This clone was detected a few times. The genes are TRBV6-5 and TRBJ1-5; no firm D call. Trimming pared 0 bases from V and 3 bases from J, leaving 6 bases between. CDR3 size: 14 residues. Germline CDR1 and CDR2: MNHEY and SVGAGI. The CDR3 bases are TGTGCCAGCAGTTACTCGAGCCTCAATCAGCCCCAGCATTTT. Its protein is CASSYSSLNQPQHF.

The chain combines TRBV5-6 with TRBJ1-4; 7 bases are a match to TRBD1. With V trimmed by 4 bases and J by 8 bases, 8 bases remained unmatched. CDR1 and CDR2 from the germline V gene are SGHDT and YYEEEE. CDR3 length: 14 residues. The CDR3 spells CASSPTGRREKLFF. The CDR3 DNA reads TGTGCCAGCAGCCCGACAGGGAGGAGGGAAAAACTGTTTTTT.

The V call is TRBV29-1, the J call TRBJ2-5; maybe TRBD2 (5 bases). From germline, CDR1 is SQVTM and CDR2 ANQGSEA. CDR3 length: 13 residues. The V gene lost 0 bases and the J gene lost 10 bases, with 15 bases spanning the gap. The CDR3 spells CSVEEPAPGIQYF. The CDR3 nucleotides read TGCAGCGTTGAAGAACCCGCCCCGGGGATCCAGTACTTC.